The clone carrying this T cell receptor (beta chain) was seen a single time. Its matching antigen is unknown. This sample stems from a study of glioma-infiltrating T cells after dendritic cell vaccination. Study outcomes and limitations: Patients with more pretreatment TILs had longer time to progression and survival.

Sequencing was performed with immunoSEQ multiplex PCR; in TCRdb, only in-frame clones are kept and a portion is missing. Here the sample spans roughly 80,000 clones, around 87% being singletons. Looked up from germline, CDR1 is SEHNR and CDR2 is FQNEAQ (reference sequence). The CDR3 is made up of 15 amino acids. V dropped 8 bases and J dropped 3; count of bases not matched to a gene: 10. The time point: after dendritic cell vaccination, including at tumor progression/relapse. Before vaccination, two weeks after the third vaccination, and at progression, PBMC were collected. Sample: blood, taken after dendritic cell vaccination. The TCR sequence derives from a human donor with glioblastoma. The rearrangement joins TRBV7-9 to TRBJ2-7, with TRBD2 identical over 10 bases. The CDR3 loop reads CASLLGSGGNYEQYF. The CDR3, as DNA: TGTGCCAGCCTCTTAGGTAGCGGGGGGAACTACGAGCAGTACTTC.